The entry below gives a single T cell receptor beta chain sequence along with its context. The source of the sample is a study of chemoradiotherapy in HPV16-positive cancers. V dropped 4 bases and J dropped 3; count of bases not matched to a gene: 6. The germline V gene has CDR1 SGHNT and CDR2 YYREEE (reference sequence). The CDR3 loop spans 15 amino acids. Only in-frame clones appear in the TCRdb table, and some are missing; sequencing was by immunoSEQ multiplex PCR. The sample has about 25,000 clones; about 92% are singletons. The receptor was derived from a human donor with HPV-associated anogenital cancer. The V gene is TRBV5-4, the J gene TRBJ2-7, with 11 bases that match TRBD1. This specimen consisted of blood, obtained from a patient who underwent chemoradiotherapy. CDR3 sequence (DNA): TGTGCCAGCAGCCCGGGACAGGGGGGTTTCTACGAGCAGTACTTC. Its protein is CASSPGQGGFYEQYF.